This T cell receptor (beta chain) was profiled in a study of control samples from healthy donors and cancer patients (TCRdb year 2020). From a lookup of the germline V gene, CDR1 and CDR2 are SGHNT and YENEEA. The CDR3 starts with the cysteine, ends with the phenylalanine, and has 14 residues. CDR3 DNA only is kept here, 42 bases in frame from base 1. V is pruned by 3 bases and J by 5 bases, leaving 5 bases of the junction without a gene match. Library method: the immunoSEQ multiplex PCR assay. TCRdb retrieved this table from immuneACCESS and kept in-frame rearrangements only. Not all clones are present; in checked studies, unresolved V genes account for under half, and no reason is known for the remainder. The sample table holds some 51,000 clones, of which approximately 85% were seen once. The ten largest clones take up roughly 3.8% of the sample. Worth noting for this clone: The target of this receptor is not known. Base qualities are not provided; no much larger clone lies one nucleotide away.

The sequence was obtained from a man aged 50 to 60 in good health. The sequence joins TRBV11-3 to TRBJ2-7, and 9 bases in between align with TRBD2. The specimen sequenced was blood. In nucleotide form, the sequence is TGTGCCAGCAGCTTTAGCGGGAGCAGCCACGAGCAGTACTTC. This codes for CASSFSGSSHEQYF.